One sample yielded the 17 T cell receptor beta chains listed below, sequenced in a study of T cell clonality in common variable immunodeficiency. Data came from immunoSEQ multiplex PCR; TCRdb stores just in-frame clones and leaves some out. Listed for the sample are some 53,000 clones, none seen a single time. The material sequenced was peripheral blood mononuclear cells. These TCRs come from a person aged 18 to 70 in good health.

This clone was counted between two and nine times. Read coverage stops 3 residues before the CDR3 terminus; the germline J gene supplies the remainder. This chain links TRBV20-1 with TRBJ2-1; 11 bases align to TRBD2. This CDR3 has 14 amino acids. The germline CDR1 and CDR2 sequences are DFQATT and SNEGSKA (reference sequence). The trim removed 7 bases at V and 3 bases at J, leaving 5 bases unmatched. The part of the CDR3 DNA that was read is TGCAGTGTTTCACTAGCGGGAGACTACAATGAG. Its protein is CSVSLAGDYNE. The complete CDR3 protein is CSVSLAGDYNEQFF.

Ten or more counts support this clone. Germline is not matched at one junction end, which may reflect a read error. Coverage ceases 3 residues before the CDR3 finishes, and the germline J gene fills in the end. The V gene is TRBV4-2, the J gene TRBJ1-2; possibly TRBD1 for D (6 bases). Germline loops: CDR1 LGHNA, CDR2 YNFKEQ. The CDR3 consists of 15 residues. CDR3 in amino acids: CASAQEVGAQGGYTF. The CDR3 bases that were read are TGCGCCAGCGCACAAGAGGTGGGGGCACAGGGAGGC.

This clone was recorded many times. CDR3 bases read: TGTGCCAGTAGTACCCGACAGGGGGCGCTTGGC. This gives the protein CASSTRQGALG. The whole CDR3 reads CASSTRQGALGYTF. The chain has TRBV19 and TRBJ1-2, with 10 nucleotides matching TRBD1. The read terminates 3 residues before the CDR3 end, so the remaining end is supplied by the germline J gene. Germline CDR1 reads LNHDA; CDR2 reads SQIVND (reference sequence). J lost 7 bases, V lost 4 bases, and 6 bases had no gene match. There are 14 residues in the CDR3.

Notes on this clone: Relative to the germline gene, one junction end is altered; a read error may explain this. The read ends 3 residues early relative to the CDR3; the germline J gene fills the gap. The chain uses TRBV7-9 and TRBJ2-7, with 9 positions matching TRBD2. The CDR3 has 14 amino acids. Germline CDR1 is SEHNR and CDR2 is FQNEAQ (reference sequence). The CDR3 spells CASSLAGKGYEQYF. Partial CDR3 DNA: TGTGCCAGCAGCCTAGCGGGAAAGGGGTACGAG.

This clone was recorded at least ten times. The CDR3 end falls 3 residues outside the read, so it is completed with the germline J gene. The chain combines TRBV2 with TRBJ2-1, with 14 bases matching TRBD2. This CDR3 has 13 residues. Germline CDR1 SNHLY, CDR2 FYNNEI. V was clipped by 7 bases and J by 9 bases; unmatched bases: 2. CDR3 sequence: CASIGLAGGEQFF. CDR3 bases read: TGTGCCAGCATTGGACTAGCGGGAGGTGAG. Full variable domain (missing parts from reference TRBV2 and TRBJ2-1): EPEVTQTPSHQVTQMGQEVILRCVPISNHLYFYWYRQILGQKVEFLVSFYNNEISEKSEIFDDQFSVERPDGSNFTLKIRSTKLEDSAMYFCASIGLAGGEQFFGPGTRLTVL.

This clone was counted many times. The sequenced CDR3 bases are TGCAGCGTTGAAGACGGGTGGCTTAGTGGC. It codes for CSVEDGWLSG. The whole CDR3 sequence is CSVEDGWLSGYTF. This chain links TRBV29-1 with TRBJ1-2; no clear D gene. The read terminates 3 residues before the CDR3 end, so the remaining end is supplied by the germline J gene. Deletions cut 0 bases from V and 7 bases from J, with 12 bases between. From germline, CDR1 is SQVTM and CDR2 ANQGSEA. This CDR3 has 13 residues.

The table lists this clone with many counts. The CDR3 bases that were read are TGTGCCTGGAGCCAGGGAGGGGATGAAAAG. This codes for CAWSQGGDEK. The CDR3 reads in full as CAWSQGGDEKLFF. The V and J genes are TRBV30 and TRBJ2-2; 7 bases are shared with TRBD2. The read ends 3 residues before the CDR3 terminus; that terminus is restored from the germline J gene. CDR3 size: 13 residues. The germline gives CDR1 GTSNPN, CDR2 SVGIG (reference sequence). Combining the CDR3 with reference TRBV30 and TRBJ2-2 gives the whole variable domain SQTIHQWPATLVQPVGSPLSLECTVEGTSNPNLYWYRQAAGRGLQLLFYSVGIGQISSEVPQNLSASRPQDRQFILSSKKLLLSDSGFYLCAWSQGGDEKLFFGEGSRLTVL.

This clone was seen a handful of times. The read ends 3 residues early relative to the CDR3; the germline J gene fills the gap. The chain couples TRBV18 to TRBJ2-3, with 7 bases identical to TRBD1. The CDR3 loop spans 16 amino acids. CDR1 and CDR2 from the germline V gene are KGHSH and LQKENI. This CDR3 reads CASSRADRPINQPQYF. The DNA read from the CDR3 is TGTGCCAGCTCACGAGCGGACAGGCCTATAAATCAGCCG.

This clone was seen repeatedly, ten times or more. The read stops 3 residues short of the end of the CDR3; the missing end is completed from the germline J gene. This chain joins TRBV7-9 and TRBJ2-1, with 14 nucleotides matching TRBD2. The CDR3 spans 15 residues. With 5 bases clipped from V and 9 bases from J, the junction kept 6 bases outside the gene matches. The germline gives CDR1 SEHNR, CDR2 FQNEAQ (reference sequence). The DNA read from the CDR3 is TGTGCCAGCAGCCAGACTAGCGGGAGGGCTAGTGAG. It is translated as CASSQTSGRASE. The full CDR3 is CASSQTSGRASEQFF.

This clone was seen at least ten times. Read sequence stops 3 residues before the CDR3 end, and the germline J gene provides the missing end. This chain connects TRBV20-1 to TRBJ2-3, with 12 positions matching TRBD2. CDR3 length equals 14 residues. Germline trimming cut 6 bases from V and 1 base from J; bases unmatched to any gene: 2. CDR1 is DFQATT, CDR2 SNEGSKA, per germline (reference sequence). CDR3: CSARLAGGTDTQYF. Incomplete CDR3 DNA: TGCAGTGCCAGACTAGCGGGAGGCACAGATACG.

Turning to this clone: The read halts 3 residues ahead of the CDR3 end, with the missing end drawn from the germline J gene. The chain recombines TRBV7-2 with TRBJ2-2, with 9 nucleotides matching TRBD1. CDR3 length: 13 residues. Germline V CDR1 and CDR2: SGHTA, FQGNSA. Here the CDR3 reads CASSLDRGEKLFF. The CDR3 bases that were read are TGTGCCAGCAGCTTGGACAGGGGAGAAAAG.

This clone was picked up a small number of times. The germline gene is not matched at one end of the junction; a read error may be the cause. The read terminates 3 residues before the CDR3 end, so the remaining end is supplied by the germline J gene. This chain links TRBV7-7 with TRBJ2-7, with TRBD1 matching 11 bases. Germline CDR1 and CDR2: SSHAT and FNYEAQ (reference sequence). The CDR3 totals 15 residues. The CDR3: CASSPGTGGTYEQYF. CDR3 bases read: TGTGCTAGCAGCCCTGGGACAGGGGGGACCTACGAG.

This clone was counted ten times or more. Read sequence stops 3 residues before the CDR3 end, and the germline J gene provides the missing end. The J gene is TRBJ2-5, the V gene TRBV7-9; D remains ambiguous. V was pared by 3 bases and J by 4 bases, with 15 bases between. This CDR3 has 15 amino acids. Germline CDR1 and CDR2: SEHNR and FQNEAQ (reference sequence). The CDR3 is CASSFLEAAPETQYF. The sequenced CDR3 bases are TGTGCCAGCAGCTTCCTAGAGGCAGCGCCAGAGACC.

This clone has ten or more counts. Read coverage stops 3 residues before the CDR3 terminus; the germline J gene supplies the remainder. The chain employs TRBV30 and TRBJ1-1; D ambiguous. Germline V gene sequence: CDR1 GTSNPN, CDR2 SVGIG (reference sequence). This CDR3 has 14 residues. Trimming shortened V by 4 bases and J by 4 bases, and 16 bases separated the two germline ends. The CDR3 sequence: CAWTSNGLGTEAFF. The part of the CDR3 DNA that was read is TGTGCCTGGACATCCAACGGGTTGGGCACTGAA.

Ten or more counts support this clone. The read falls 3 residues short of the CDR3 end, and the missing part is taken from the germline J gene. The J gene is TRBJ2-4, the V gene TRBV10-3; D might be TRBD1 (6 bases). CDR1 is ENHRY, CDR2 SYGVKD, per germline. V lost 1 base and J 0 bases, leaving 10 bases between the germline ends. The CDR3 consists of 16 residues. CDR3 DNA (partial): TGTGCCATCAGTGAGTTACCAGGGGAAGCCAAAAACATT. Amino acid sequence: CAISELPGEAKNI. The CDR3 in its entirety is CAISELPGEAKNIQYF.

In this sample, this clone turned up many times. The sequence runs out 3 residues before the end of the CDR3; the remainder is reconstructed from the germline J gene. The V and J genes are TRBV30 and TRBJ2-2; D is possibly TRBD2 (5 bases). Germline V gene lookup returns CDR1 GTSNPN and CDR2 SVGIG (reference sequence). V was trimmed by 3 bases and J by 6 bases, leaving 11 bases between them. CDR3 length equals 13 residues. The part of the CDR3 DNA that was read is TGTGCCTGGAGAGACGGGGAATCCGGGGAG. Translation gives CAWRDGESGE. The entire CDR3 is CAWRDGESGELFF.

This clone was recorded many times. The read finishes 3 residues shy of the CDR3 end, and the germline J gene is used to complete it. This chain uses TRBV10-1 with TRBJ2-3, with 8 bases identical to TRBD1. The CDR3 is made up of 17 amino acids. From germline, CDR1 is WNHNN and CDR2 SYGVQD (reference sequence). The V and J ends lost 3 bases and 2 bases, in that order; junction bases with no gene match: 10. The sequenced part of the CDR3 DNA is TGCGCCAGCAGTGAATCCCCTCCAGGGGGCAACACAGATACG. It encodes CASSESPPGGNTDT. From start to end, the CDR3 is CASSESPPGGNTDTQYF.